This T cell receptor beta chain is drawn from a study of T cell changes during pregnancy in multiple sclerosis. The method was immunoSEQ multiplex PCR; TCRdb's version includes in-frame clones alone and lacks a portion of them. The top ten hold about 0.48% of the sample, which has tens of thousands of clones, about nine tenths seen once. CDR1 is SGHTA and CDR2 is FQGTGA in the germline V gene. The CDR3 loop spans 15 amino acids. The ends lost 3 bases at V and 5 bases at J; junction bases unmatched: 8. This clone was observed a single time. The sequenced sample was CD4+ T cells from peripheral blood mononuclear cells, obtained in the second trimester of pregnancy. The clonotype comes from a female donor in good health, enrolled as a control in a pregnancy study. The rearrangement joins TRBV7-3 to TRBJ2-5; 8 bases match TRBD1. CDR3 amino acids: CASSFLGTGGETQYF. CDR3 sequence (DNA): TGTGCCAGCAGCTTTCTAGGGACAGGAGGGGAGACCCAGTACTTC.